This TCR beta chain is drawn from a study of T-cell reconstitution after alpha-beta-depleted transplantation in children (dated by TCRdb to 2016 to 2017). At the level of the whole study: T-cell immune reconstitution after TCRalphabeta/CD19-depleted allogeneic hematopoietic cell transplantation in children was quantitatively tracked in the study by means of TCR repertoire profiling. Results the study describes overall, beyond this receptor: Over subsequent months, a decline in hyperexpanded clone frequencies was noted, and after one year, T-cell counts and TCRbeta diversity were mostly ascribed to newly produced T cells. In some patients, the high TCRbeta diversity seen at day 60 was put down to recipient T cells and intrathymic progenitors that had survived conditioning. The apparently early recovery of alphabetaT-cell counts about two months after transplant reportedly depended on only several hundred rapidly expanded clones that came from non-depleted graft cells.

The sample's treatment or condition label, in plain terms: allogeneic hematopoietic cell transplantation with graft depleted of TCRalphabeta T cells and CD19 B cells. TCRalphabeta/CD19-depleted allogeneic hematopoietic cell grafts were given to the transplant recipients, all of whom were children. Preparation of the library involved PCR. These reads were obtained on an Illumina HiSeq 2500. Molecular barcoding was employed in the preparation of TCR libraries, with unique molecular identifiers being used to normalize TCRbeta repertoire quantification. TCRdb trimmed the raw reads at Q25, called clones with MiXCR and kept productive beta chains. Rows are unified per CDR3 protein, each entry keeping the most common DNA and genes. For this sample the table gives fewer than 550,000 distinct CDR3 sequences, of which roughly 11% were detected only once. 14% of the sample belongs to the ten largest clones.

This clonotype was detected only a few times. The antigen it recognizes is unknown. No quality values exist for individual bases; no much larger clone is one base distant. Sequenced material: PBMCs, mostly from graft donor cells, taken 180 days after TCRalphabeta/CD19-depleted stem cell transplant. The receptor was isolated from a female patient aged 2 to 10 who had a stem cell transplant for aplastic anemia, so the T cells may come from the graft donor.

CDR3 loop: CSATGLGGYTF. The sequenced DNA is TGCAGTGCCACCGGCCTCGGTGGCTACACCTTC. This chain is built from TRBV20-1 and TRBJ1-2, with the D gene not confidently named. V is reduced by 6 bases and J by 7 bases, leaving a spacing of 12 bases between them. CDR1 and CDR2 are read off the germline V gene (reference sequence) as DFQATT and SNEGSKA. The cysteine opens and the phenylalanine closes a CDR3 of 11 amino acids. Of the read, only the CDR3 DNA is kept; its 33 bases are in frame from base 1.